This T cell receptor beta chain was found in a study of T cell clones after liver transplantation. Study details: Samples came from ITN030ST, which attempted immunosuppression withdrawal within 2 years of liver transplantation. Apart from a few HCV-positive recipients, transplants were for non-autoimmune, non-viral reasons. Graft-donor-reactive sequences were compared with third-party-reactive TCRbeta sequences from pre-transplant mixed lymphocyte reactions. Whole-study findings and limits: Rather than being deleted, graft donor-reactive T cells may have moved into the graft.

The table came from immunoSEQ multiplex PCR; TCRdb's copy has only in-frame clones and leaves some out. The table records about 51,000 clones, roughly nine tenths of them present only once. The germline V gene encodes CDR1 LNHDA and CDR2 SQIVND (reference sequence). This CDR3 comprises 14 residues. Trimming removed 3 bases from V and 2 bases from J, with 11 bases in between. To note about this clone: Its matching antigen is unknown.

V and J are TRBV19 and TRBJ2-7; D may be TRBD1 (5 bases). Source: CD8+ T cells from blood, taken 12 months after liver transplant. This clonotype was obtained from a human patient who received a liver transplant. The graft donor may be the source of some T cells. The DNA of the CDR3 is TGTGCCAGTAGTATGAAGGGGTTCACCTACGAGCAGTACTTC. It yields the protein CASSMKGFTYEQYF.